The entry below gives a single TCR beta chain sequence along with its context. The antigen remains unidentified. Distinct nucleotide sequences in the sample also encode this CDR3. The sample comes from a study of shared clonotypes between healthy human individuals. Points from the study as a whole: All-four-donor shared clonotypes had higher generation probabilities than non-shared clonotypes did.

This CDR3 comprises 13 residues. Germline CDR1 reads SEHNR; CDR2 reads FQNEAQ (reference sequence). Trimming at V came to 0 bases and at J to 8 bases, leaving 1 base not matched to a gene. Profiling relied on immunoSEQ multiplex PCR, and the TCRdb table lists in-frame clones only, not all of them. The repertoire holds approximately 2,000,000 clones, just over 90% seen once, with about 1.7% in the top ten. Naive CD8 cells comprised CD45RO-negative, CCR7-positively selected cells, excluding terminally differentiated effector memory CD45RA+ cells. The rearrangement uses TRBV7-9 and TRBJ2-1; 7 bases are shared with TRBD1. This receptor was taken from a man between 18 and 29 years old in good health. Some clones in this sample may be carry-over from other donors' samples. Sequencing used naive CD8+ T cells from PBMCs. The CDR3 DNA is TGTGCCAGCAGCTTAGCAGGGGGCGATGAGCAGTTCTTC. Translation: CASSLAGGDEQFF.